Here is one TCR beta chain with its context. The record originates from a study of blood T cell repertoires in COVID-19. Overall study: There were acute and convalescent COVID-19 samples, and they came from the United States, Italy and Spain.

Clones were sequenced by immunoSEQ multiplex PCR, and TCRdb holds only the in-frame ones, with some missing. The table lists about 100,000 clones, less than 85% of them singletons, with 15% to 20% in the top ten. Sequenced material: peripheral blood. The sequence came from a woman aged 80 or over with active or convalescent COVID-19.

This chain's CDR3 is CASSLRDRGYYSNQPQHF. The CDR3 nucleotides are TGCGCCAGCAGTCTCCGGGACAGGGGTTATTATAGCAATCAGCCCCAGCATTTT. The rearrangement joins TRBV23-1 to TRBJ1-5, with 10 bases aligning to TRBD1. TRBV23-1 is identified as an open reading frame with a role that is uncertain. V trimming: 4 bases; J trimming: 0 bases; junction bases outside the gene matches: 9. This CDR3 comprises 18 residues.